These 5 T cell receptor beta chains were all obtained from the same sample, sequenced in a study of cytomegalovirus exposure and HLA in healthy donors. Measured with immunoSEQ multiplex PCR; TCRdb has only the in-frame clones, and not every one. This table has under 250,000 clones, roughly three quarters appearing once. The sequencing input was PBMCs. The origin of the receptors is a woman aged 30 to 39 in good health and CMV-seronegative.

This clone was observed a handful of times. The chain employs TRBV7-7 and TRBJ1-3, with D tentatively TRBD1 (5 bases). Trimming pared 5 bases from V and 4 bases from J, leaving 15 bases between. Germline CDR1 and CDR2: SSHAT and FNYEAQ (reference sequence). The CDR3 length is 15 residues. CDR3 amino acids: CASSPEPGGGNTIYF. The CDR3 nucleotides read TGTGCCAGCAGCCCAGAGCCCGGGGGGGGAAACACCATATATTTT.

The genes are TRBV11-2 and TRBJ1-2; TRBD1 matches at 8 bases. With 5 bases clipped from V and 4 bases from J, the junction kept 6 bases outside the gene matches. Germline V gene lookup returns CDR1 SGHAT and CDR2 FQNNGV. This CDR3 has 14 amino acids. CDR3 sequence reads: CASSTTGDRYGYTF. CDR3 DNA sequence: TGTGCCAGCAGCACGACAGGGGACCGCTATGGCTACACCTTC.

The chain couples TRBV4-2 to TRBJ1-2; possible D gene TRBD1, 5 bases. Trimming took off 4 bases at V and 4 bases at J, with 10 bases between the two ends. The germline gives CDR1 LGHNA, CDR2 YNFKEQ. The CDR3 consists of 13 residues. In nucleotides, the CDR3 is TGTGCCAGCAGCCTCAGCGACAGCTATGGCTACACCTTC. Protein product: CASSLSDSYGYTF.

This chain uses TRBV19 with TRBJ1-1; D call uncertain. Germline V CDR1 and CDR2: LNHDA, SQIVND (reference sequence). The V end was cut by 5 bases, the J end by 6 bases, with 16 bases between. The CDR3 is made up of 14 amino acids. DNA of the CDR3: TGTGCCAGTAGTTTGGGGTTAGCGGAGCCTGAAGCTTTCTTT. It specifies CASSLGLAEPEAFF.

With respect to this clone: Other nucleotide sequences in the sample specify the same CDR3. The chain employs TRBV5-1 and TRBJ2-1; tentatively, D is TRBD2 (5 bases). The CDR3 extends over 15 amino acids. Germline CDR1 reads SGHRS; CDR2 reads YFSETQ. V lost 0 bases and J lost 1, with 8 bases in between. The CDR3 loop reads CASSLGGSSYNEQFF. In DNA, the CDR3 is TGCGCCAGCAGCTTGGGAGGGTCGTCCTACAATGAGCAGTTCTTC.